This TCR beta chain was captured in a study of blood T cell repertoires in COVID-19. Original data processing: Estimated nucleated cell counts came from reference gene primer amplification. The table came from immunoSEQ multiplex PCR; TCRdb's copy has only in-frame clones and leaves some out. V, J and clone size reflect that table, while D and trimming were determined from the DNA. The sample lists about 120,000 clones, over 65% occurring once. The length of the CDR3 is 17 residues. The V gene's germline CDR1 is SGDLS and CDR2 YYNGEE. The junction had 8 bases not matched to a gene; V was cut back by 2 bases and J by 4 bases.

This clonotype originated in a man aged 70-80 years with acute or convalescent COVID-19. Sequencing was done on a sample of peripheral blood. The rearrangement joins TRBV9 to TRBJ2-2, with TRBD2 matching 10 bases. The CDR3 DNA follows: TGTGCCAGCAGCGTCTCAGGACTAGCGGCTGTCACCGGGGAGCTGTTTTTT. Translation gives CASSVSGLAAVTGELFF.